These 8 T cell receptor beta chains share one sample of origin, sequenced in a study of blood T cells in healthy people across ages. With a J-beta primer mix and a sample-barcoded 5' primer, a second PCR ran about 7 to 12 cycles. TCRdb reanalysed the 5' RACE reads using MiXCR and keeps one entry per CDR3 protein. The sample shows roughly 800,000 distinct CDR3 sequences, 58% of them seen only once. Sequences were obtained from blood. The receptors were sampled from a young man in good health.

The rearrangement links TRBV3-1 to TRBJ1-2; the D gene is possibly TRBD1 (5 bases). With 1 base removed from V and 7 bases from J, the gap between germline ends came to 16 bases. The V gene's germline CDR1 is LGHDT and CDR2 YNNKEL (reference sequence). The CDR3 spans 15 residues. The DNA of the CDR3 is TGTGCCAGCAGCCAAGGGGCTCAGGGTGCGGGTGGCTACACCTTC. Translation gives CASSQGAQGAGGYTF.

This clonotype has only a few counts. The V call is TRBV5-1, the J call TRBJ1-1; D not resolved. Germline loops: CDR1 SGHRS, CDR2 YFSETQ. This CDR3 spans 13 amino acids. Trimming cost V 8 bases and J 2 bases, with 13 bases left between them. The CDR3 bases are TGCGCCAGTTCGCAGGACGCAAACACTGAAGCTTTCTTT. Encoded protein: CASSQDANTEAFF.

This sequence joins TRBV7-2 and TRBJ2-3; the match to TRBD2 covers 7 bases. The CDR3 is 12 amino acids. Per the germline V gene, CDR1 is SGHTA and CDR2 is FQGNSA. CDR3 sequence reads: CAGAGATDTQYF. CDR3 nucleotide sequence: TGTGCAGGGGCGGGAGCGACAGATACGCAGTATTTT. Full variable domain (outside the CDR3, taken from reference TRBV7-2 and TRBJ2-3): GAGVSQSPSNKVTEKGKDVELRCDPISGHTALYWYRQSLGQGLEFLIYFQGNSAPDKSGLPSDRFSAERTGGSVSTLTIQRTQQEDSAVYLCAGAGATDTQYFGPGTRLTVL.

The V and J genes are TRBV6-4 and TRBJ2-1, with TRBD1 as a possible D gene (6 bases). The CDR3 has 14 residues. The V end lost 4 bases, the J end lost 6 bases, and 13 bases lay between the germline ends. Germline CDR1 and CDR2: MRHNA and SNTAGT. The CDR3 DNA sequence: TGTGCCAGCAGTGGTTCAGGGGAAGGCAATGAGCAGTTCTTC. This translates into CASSGSGEGNEQFF.

The rearrangement joins TRBV12-3 or TRBV12-4 to TRBJ2-1; 8 nucleotides match TRBD2. The CDR3 has 17 residues. J lost 2 bases, V lost 2 bases, and 8 bases had no gene match. CDR3 DNA sequence: TGTGCCAGCAGTTTACGACCAGCGGGGGCCGCCTACAATGAGCAGTTCTTC. Protein product: CASSLRPAGAAYNEQFF.

The V call is TRBV7-2, the J call TRBJ2-2, with a possible D match to TRBD2 (6 bases). The CDR3 has 14 residues. Per the germline V gene, CDR1 is SGHTA and CDR2 is FQGNSA. Trimming shortened V by 3 bases and J by 2 bases, and 7 bases separated the two germline ends. The CDR3 region is CASSFGRNTGELFF. The CDR3 coding sequence is TGTGCCAGCAGCTTCGGGAGAAACACCGGGGAGCTGTTTTTT.

V usage is TRBV5-6 and J usage is TRBJ2-2; D might be TRBD1 (6 bases). Trimming took off 4 bases at V and 6 bases at J, with 10 bases between the two ends. Germline loops: CDR1 SGHDT, CDR2 YYEEEE. CDR3 length: 13 amino acids. The CDR3 DNA follows: TGTGCCAGCAGCACTAAGGGGGCCGGGGAGCTGTTTTTT. It translates to CASSTKGAGELFF.

This rearrangement joins TRBV9 to TRBJ2-5; D possibly matches TRBD1 or TRBD2 (5 bases each). CDR1 and CDR2 (germline): SGDLS, YYNGEE. V lost 4 bases and J lost 9, with 16 bases in between. CDR3 length: 13 amino acids. The CDR3 is CASSPLGAGAQYF. The CDR3 DNA follows: TGTGCCAGCAGCCCCCTCGGGGCCGGGGCCCAGTACTTC. Full variable domain (missing parts from reference TRBV9 and TRBJ2-5): DSGVTQTPKHLITATGQRVTLRCSPRSGDLSVYWYQQSLDQGLQFLIQYYNGEERAKGNILERFSAQQFPDLHSELNLSSLELGDSALYFCASSPLGAGAQYFGPGTRLLVL.